Listed below are T cell receptor beta chains from one sample, sequenced in a study of cytomegalovirus exposure and HLA in healthy donors. Data came from immunoSEQ multiplex PCR; TCRdb stores just in-frame clones and leaves some out. The sample consists of 110,000 to 150,000 clones, around four fifths of them appearing once. Sequencing was carried out using PBMCs. The origin of the receptors is a female donor in good health and CMV-seronegative. The CDR3 runs from the conserved cysteine through the conserved F or W. Each record gives: D gene, J gene, V gene, CDR3 DNA, CDR3 protein. A D gene is named only where the DNA matches it firmly.

NA	TRBJ1-1	TRBV7-9	TGTGCCAGCAGCTTAGCCCTTGGACACGGTGAAGCTTTCTTT	CASSLALGHGEAFF
TRBD2	TRBJ2-1	TRBV7-3	TGTGCCAGCAGCTTAACTAGCGGGGTCTACAATGAGCAGTTCTTC	CASSLTSGVYNEQFF
NA	TRBJ1-1	TRBV5-1	TGCGCCAGCAGCTTGGAGAGGAACACTGAAGCTTTCTTT	CASSLERNTEAFF
TRBD2	TRBJ2-1	TRBV7-6	TGTGCCAGCAGCTTAAGAGCGGGAGGGAGCAATGAGCAGTTCTTC	CASSLRAGGSNEQFF
TRBD1	TRBJ1-1	TRBV28	TGTGCCAGTTTTAGGACAGGGACGATGGACACTGAAGCTTTCTTT	CASFRTGTMDTEAFF
TRBD1	TRBJ2-7	TRBV6-5	TGTGCCAGCAGTACTCCGGGACAGAGCTCCTACGAGCAGTACTTC	CASSTPGQSSYEQYF
TRBD1	TRBJ2-7	TRBV5-1	TGCGCCAGCAGCTTGCAACTGGGGGGGACAGGGGGCTCCGAGCAGTACTTC	CASSLQLGGTGGSEQYF
NA	TRBJ1-5	TRBV2	TGTGCCAGCAGTGTGGGAGAAAGGAAAAATCAGCCCCAGCATTTT	CASSVGERKNQPQHF
NA	TRBJ2-2	TRBV5-6	TGTGCCAGCAGCTTGTGGGCCAACACCGGGGAGCTGTTTTTT	CASSLWANTGELFF
TRBD2	TRBJ2-4	TRBV5-4	TGTGCCAGCAGCTCCCGGACTAGCGAAGCCAAAAACATTCAGTACTTC	CASSSRTSEAKNIQYF